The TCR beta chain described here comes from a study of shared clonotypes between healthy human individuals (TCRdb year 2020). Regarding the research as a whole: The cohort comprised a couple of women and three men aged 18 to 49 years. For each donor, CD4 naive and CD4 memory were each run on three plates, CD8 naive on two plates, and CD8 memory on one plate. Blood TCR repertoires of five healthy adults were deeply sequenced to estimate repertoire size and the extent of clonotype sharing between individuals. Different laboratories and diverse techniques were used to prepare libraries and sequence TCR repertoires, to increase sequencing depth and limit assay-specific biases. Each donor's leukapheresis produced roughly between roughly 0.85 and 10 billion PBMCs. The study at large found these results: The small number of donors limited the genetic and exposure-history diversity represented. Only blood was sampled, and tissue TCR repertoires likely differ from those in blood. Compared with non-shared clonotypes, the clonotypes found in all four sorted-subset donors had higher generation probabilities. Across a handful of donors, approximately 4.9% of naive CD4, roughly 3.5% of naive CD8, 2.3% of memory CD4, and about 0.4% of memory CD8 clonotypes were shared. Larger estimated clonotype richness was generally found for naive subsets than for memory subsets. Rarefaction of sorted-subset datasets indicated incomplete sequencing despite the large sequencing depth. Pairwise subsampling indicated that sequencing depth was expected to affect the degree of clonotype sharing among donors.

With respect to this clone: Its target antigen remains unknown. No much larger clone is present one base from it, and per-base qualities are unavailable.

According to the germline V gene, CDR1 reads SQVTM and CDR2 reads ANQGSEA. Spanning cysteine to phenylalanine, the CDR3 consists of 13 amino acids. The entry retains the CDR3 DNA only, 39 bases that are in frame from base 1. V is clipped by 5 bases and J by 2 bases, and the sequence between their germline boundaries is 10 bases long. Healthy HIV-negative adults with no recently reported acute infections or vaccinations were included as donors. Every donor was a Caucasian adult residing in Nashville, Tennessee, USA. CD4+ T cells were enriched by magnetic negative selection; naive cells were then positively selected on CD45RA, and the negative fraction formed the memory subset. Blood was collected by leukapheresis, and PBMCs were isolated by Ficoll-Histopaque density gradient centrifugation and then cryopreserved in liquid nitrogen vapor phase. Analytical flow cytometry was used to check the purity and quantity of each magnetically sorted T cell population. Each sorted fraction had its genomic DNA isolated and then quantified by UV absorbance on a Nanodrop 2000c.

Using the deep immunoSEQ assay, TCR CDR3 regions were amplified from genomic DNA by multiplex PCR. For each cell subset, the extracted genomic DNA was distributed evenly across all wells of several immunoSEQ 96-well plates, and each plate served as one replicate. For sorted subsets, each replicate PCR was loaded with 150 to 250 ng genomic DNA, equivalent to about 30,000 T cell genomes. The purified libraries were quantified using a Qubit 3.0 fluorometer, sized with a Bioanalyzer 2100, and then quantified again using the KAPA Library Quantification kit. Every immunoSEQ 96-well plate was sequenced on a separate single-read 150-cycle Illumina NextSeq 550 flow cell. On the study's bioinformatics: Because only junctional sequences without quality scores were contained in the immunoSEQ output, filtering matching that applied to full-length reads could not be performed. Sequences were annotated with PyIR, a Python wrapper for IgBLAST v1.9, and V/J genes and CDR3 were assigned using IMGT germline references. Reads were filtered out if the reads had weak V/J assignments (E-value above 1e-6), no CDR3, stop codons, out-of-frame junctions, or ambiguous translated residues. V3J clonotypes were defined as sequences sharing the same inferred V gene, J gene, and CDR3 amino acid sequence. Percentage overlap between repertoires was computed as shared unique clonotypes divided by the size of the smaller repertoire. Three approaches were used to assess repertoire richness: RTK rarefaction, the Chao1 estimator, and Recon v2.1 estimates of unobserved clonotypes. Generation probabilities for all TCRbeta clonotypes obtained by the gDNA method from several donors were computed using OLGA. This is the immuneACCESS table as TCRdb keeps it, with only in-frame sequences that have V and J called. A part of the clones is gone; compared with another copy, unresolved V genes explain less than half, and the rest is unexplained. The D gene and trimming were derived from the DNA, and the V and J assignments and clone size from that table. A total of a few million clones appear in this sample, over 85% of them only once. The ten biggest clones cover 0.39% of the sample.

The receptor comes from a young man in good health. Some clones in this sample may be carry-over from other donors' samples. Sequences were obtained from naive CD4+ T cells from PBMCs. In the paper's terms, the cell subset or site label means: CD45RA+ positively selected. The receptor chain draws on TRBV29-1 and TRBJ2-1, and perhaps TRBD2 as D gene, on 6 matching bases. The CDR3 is CSVSLAAYNEQFF. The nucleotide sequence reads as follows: TGCAGCGTTTCACTAGCAGCCTACAATGAGCAGTTCTTC.